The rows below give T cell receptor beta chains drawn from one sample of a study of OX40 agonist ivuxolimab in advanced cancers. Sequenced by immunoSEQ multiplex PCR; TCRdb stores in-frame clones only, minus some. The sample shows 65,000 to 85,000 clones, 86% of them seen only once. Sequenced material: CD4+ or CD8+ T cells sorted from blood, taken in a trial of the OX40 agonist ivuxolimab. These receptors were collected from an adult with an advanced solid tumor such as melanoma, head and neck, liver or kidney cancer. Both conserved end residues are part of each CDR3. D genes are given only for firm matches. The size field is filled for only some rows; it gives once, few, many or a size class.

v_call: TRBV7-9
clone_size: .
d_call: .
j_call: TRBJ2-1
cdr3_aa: CASSLGQGLVSYNEQFF
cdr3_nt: TGTGCCAGCAGCTTAGGACAGGGACTAGTGTCCTACAATGAGCAGTTCTTC

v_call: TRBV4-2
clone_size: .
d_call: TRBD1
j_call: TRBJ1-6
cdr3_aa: CATHPGQEGSPLHF
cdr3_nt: TGTGCCACCCACCCGGGACAGGAGGGTTCACCCCTCCACTTT

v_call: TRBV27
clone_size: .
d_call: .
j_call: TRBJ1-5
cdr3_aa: CASSLEGFGQPQHF
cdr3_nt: TGTGCCAGCAGTTTGGAAGGGTTCGGTCAGCCCCAGCATTTT

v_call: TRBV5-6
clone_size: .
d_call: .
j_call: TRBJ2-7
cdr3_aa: CASSLFQYEQYF
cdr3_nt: TGTGCCAGCAGCTTGTTCCAGTACGAGCAGTACTTC

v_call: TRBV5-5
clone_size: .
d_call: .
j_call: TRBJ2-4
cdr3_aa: CASSTGDILAKNIQYF
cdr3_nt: TGTGCCAGCAGCACGGGGGACATACTAGCCAAAAACATTCAGTACTTC

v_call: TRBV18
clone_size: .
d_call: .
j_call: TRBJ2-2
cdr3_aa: CASSASGLMNTGELFF
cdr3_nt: TGTGCCAGCTCAGCAAGCGGGCTAATGAACACCGGGGAGCTGTTTTTT

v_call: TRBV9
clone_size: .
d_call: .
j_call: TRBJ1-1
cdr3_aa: CASSPGGRTEAFF
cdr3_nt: TGTGCCAGCAGCCCTGGTGGGCGAACTGAAGCTTTCTTT

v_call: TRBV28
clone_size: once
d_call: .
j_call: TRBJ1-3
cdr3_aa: CASTLNSGNTIYF
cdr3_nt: TGTGCCAGCACTTTAAACTCTGGAAACACCATATATTTT

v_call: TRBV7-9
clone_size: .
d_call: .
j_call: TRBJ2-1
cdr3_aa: CASSLVGADEQFF
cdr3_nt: TGTGCCAGCAGCTTAGTTGGCGCGGATGAGCAGTTCTTC

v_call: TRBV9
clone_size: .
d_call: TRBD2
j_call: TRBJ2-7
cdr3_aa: CASSPGGTSGAYEQYF
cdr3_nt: TGTGCCAGCAGCCCAGGCGGGACTAGCGGGGCCTACGAGCAGTACTTC

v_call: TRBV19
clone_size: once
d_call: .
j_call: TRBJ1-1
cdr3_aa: CASSANRDRATEAFF
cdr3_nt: TGTGCCAGTAGTGCCAACAGGGATCGGGCCACTGAAGCTTTCTTT

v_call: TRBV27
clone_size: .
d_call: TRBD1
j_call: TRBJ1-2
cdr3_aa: CASSPLDRDHYGYTF
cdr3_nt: TGTGCCAGCAGTCCCTTGGACAGGGATCACTATGGCTACACCTTC

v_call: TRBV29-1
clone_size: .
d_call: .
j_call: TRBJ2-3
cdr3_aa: CSVERGDRDTQYF
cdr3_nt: TGCAGCGTTGAGCGGGGTGATCGAGATACGCAGTATTTT

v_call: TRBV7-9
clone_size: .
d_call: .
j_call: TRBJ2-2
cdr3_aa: CASSLGNGVNTGELFF
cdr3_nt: TGTGCCAGCAGCTTAGGCAACGGGGTGAACACCGGGGAGCTGTTTTTT

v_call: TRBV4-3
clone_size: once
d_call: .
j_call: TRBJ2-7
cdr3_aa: CASSPRGAREQYF
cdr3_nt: TGCGCCAGCAGCCCGAGGGGGGCGCGGGAGCAGTACTTC

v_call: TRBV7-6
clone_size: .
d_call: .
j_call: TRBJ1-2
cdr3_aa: CASSLGSGEGYTF
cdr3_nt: TGTGCCAGCAGCTTAGGATCCGGGGAGGGCTACACCTTC

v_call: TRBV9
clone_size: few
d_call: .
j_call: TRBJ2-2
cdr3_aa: CASSEQITGELFF
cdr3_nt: TGTGCCAGCAGCGAACAGATCACCGGGGAGCTGTTTTTT

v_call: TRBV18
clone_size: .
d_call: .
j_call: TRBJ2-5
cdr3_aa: CASSRDRRETQYF
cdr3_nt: TGTGCCAGCTCTCGCGACAGGAGGGAGACCCAGTACTTC

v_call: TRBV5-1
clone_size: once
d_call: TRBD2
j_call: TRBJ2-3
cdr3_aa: CASSLAESTDTQYF
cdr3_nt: TGCGCCAGCAGCCTAGCGGAGAGCACAGATACGCAGTATTTT

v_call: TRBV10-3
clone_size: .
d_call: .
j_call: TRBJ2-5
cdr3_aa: CAISERQNPQETQYF
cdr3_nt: TGTGCCATCAGTGAGAGACAGAACCCCCAAGAGACCCAGTACTTC

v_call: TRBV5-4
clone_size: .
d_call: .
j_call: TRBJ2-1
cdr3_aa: CASSTSRTMYNEQFF
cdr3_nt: TGTGCCAGCAGCACCTCTCGGACGATGTACAATGAGCAGTTCTTC

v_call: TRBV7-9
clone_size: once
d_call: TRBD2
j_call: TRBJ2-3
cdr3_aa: CASSTGGTSGSDTQYF
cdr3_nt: TGTGCCAGCAGCACCGGAGGGACTAGCGGGAGTGATACGCAGTATTTT